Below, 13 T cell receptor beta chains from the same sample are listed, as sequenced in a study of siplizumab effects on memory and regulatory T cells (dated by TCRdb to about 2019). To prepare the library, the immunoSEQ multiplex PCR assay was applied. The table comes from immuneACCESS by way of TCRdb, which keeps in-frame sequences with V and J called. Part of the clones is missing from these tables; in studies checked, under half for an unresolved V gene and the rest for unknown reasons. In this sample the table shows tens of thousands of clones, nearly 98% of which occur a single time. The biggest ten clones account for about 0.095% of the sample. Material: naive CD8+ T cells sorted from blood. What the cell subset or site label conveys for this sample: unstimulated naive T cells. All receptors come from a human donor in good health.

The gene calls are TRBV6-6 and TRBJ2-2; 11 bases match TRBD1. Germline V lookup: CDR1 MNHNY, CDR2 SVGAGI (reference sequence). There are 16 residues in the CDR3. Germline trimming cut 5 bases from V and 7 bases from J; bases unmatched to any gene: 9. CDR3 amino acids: CASSVTGTGGNGELFF. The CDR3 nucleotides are TGTGCCAGCAGTGTCACCGGGACAGGGGGGAACGGGGAGCTGTTTTTT.

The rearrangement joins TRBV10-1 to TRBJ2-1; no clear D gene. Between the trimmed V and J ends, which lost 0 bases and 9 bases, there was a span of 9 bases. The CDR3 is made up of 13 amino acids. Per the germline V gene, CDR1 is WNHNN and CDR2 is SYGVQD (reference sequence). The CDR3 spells CASSESVRSEQFF. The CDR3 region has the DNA TGCGCCAGCAGTGAGTCCGTGCGGTCTGAGCAGTTCTTC.

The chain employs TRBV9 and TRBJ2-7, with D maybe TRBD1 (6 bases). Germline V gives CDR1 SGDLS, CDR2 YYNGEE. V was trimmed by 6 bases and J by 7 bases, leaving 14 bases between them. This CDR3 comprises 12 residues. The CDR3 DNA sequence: TGTGCCAGCAATTCACAGGGTGGTGAGCAGTACTTC. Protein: CASNSQGGEQYF.

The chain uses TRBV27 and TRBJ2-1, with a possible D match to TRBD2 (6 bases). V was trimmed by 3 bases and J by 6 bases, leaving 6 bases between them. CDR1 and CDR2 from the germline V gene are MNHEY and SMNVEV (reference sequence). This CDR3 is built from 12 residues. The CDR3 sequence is CASSFGGNEQFF. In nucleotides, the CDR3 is TGTGCCAGCAGTTTCGGGGGCAATGAGCAGTTCTTC.

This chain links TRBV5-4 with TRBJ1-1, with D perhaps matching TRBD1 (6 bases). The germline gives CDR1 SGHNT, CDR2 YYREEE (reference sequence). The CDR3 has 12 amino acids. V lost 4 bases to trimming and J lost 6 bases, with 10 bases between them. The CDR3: CASSVTGSEAFF. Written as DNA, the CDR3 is TGTGCCAGCAGCGTGACAGGTTCTGAAGCTTTCTTT.

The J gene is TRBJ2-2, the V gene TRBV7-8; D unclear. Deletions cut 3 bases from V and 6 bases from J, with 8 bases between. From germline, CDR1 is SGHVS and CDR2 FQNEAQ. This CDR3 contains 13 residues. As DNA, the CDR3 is TGTGCCAGCAGCTTGGTAGGGTCCGGGGAGCTGTTTTTT. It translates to CASSLVGSGELFF.

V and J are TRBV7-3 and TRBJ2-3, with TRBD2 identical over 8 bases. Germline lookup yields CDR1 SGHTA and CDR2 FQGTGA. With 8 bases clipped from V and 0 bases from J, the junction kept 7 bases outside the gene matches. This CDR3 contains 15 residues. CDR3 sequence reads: CASSAGGFSTDTQYF. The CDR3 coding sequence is TGTGCCAGCTCCGCGGGGGGTTTCAGCACAGATACGCAGTATTTT.

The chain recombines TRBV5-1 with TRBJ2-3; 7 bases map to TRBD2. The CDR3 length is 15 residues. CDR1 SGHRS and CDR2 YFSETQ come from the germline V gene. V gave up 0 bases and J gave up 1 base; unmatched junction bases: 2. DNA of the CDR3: TGCGCCAGCAGCTTGGCTGCGGGGGGCACAGATACGCAGTATTTT. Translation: CASSLAAGGTDTQYF.

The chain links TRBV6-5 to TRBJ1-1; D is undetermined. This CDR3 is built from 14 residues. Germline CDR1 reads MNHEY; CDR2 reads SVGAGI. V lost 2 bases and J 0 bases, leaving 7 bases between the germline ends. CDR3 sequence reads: CASSYGGLNTEAFF. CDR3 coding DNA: TGTGCCAGCAGTTACGGTGGGTTGAACACTGAAGCTTTCTTT.

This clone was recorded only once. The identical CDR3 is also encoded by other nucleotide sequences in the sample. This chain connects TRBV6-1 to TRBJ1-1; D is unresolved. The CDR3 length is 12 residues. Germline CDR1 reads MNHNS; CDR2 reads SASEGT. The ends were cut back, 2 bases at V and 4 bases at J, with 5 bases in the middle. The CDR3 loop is CASSELGTEAFF. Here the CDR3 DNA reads TGTGCCAGCAGTGAACTGGGCACTGAAGCTTTCTTT.

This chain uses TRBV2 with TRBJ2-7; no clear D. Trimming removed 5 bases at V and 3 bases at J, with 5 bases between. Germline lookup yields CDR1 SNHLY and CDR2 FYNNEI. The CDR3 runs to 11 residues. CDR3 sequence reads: CASSPVYEQYF. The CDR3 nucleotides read TGTGCCAGCAGTCCTGTCTACGAGCAGTACTTC.

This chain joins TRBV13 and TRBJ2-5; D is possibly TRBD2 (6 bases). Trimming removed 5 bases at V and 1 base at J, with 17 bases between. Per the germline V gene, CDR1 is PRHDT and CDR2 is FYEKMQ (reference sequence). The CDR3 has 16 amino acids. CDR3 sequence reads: CASSARGSGTQETQYF. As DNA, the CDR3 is TGTGCCAGCAGCGCCCGGGGGTCGGGGACCCAAGAGACCCAGTACTTC.

The CDR3 sequence: CASSLDLPLTQGPYEQYF. The DNA for the CDR3 is TGTGCCAGCAGCTTAGATCTTCCTCTAACACAGGGACCCTACGAGCAGTACTTC. The V gene is TRBV11-2, the J gene TRBJ2-7; D might be TRBD1 (6 bases). The CDR3 has 18 amino acids. CDR1 and CDR2 (germline): SGHAT, FQNNGV. V dropped 0 bases and J dropped 2 bases, with 20 bases sitting between them.